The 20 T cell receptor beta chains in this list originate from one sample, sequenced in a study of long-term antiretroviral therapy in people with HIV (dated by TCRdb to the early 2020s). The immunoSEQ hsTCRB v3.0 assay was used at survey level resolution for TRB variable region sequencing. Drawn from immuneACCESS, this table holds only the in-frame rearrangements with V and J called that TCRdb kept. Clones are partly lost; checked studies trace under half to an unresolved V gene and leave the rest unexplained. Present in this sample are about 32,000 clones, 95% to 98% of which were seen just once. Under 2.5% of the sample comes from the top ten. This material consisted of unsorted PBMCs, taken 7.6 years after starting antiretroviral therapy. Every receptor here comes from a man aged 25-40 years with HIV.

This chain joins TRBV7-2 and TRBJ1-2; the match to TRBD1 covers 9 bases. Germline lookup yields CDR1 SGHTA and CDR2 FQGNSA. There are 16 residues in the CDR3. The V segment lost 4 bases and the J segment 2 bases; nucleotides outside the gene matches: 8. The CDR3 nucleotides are TGTGCCAGCAGCTCGGGACAGGGACGCGGGAACTATGGCTACACCTTC. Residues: CASSSGQGRGNYGYTF.

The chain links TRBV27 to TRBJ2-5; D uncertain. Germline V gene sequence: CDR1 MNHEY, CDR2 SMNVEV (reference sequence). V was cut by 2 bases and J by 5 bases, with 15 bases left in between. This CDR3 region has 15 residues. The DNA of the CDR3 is TGTGCCAGCAGTTTAGTTTCAGTTCACGGTGAGACCCAGTACTTC. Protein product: CASSLVSVHGETQYF.

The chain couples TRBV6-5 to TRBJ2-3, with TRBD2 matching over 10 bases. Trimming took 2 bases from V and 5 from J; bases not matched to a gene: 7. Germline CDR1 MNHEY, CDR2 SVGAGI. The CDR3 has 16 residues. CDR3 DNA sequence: TGTGCCAGCAGTTACCTGAGCGGGGGGGCGGTAGATACGCAGTATTTT. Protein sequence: CASSYLSGGAVDTQYF.

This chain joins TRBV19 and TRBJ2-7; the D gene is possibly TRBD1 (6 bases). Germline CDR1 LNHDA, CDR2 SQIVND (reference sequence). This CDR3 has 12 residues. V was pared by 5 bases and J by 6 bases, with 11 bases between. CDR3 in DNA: TGTGCCAGTAGTCAACAGGGACCCGAGCAGTACTTC. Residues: CASSQQGPEQYF.

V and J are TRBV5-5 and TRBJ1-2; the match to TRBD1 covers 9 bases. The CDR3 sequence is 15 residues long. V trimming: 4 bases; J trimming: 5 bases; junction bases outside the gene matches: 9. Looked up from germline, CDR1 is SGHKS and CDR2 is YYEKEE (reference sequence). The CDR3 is CASSNPGQGIYGYTF. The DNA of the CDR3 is TGTGCCAGCAGCAATCCGGGACAGGGAATATATGGCTACACCTTC.

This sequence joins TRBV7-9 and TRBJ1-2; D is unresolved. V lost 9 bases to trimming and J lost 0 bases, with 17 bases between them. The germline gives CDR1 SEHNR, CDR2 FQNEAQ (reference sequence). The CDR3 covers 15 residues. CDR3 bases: TGTGCCAGTACCGGCAGACTAGAGCCTAACTATGGCTACACCTTC. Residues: CASTGRLEPNYGYTF.

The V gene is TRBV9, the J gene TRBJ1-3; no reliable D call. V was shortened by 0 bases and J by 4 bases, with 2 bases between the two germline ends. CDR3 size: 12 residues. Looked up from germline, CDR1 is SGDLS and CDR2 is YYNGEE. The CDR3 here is CASSVEGNTIYF. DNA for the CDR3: TGTGCCAGCAGCGTAGAGGGAAACACCATATATTTT.

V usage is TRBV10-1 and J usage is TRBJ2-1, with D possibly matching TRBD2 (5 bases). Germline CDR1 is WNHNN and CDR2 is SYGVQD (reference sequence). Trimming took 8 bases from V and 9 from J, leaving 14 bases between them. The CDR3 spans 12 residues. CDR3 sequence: CASRAVGSEQFF. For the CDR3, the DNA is TGCGCCAGCCGGGCCGTAGGGAGTGAGCAGTTCTTC.

The CDR3 region is CSAPGPFEAFF. In DNA, the CDR3 is TGCAGTGCCCCCGGACCGTTTGAAGCTTTCTTT. The chain uses TRBV20-1 and TRBJ1-1, with D unclear. The germline V gene has CDR1 DFQATT and CDR2 SNEGSKA (reference sequence). This CDR3 is built from 11 residues. V was trimmed by 6 bases and J by 7 bases, leaving 12 bases between them.

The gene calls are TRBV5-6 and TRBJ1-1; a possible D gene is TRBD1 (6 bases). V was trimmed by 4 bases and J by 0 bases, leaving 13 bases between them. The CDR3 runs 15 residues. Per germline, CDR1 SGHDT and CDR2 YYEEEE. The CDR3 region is CASSPVTGLNTEAFF. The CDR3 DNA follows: TGTGCCAGCAGCCCCGTCACAGGGTTGAACACTGAAGCTTTCTTT.

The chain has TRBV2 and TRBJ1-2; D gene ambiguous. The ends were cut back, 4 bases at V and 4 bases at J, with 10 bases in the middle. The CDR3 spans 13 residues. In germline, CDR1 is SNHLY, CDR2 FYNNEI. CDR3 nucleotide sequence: TGTGCCAGCAGTGGTCGGACCTTCTATGGCTACACCTTC. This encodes CASSGRTFYGYTF.

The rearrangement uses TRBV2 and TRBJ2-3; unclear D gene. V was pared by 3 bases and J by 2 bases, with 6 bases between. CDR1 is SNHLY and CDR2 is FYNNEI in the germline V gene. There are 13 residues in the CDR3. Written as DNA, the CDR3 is TGTGCCAGCAGTGACCCCATCACAGATACGCAGTATTTT. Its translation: CASSDPITDTQYF.

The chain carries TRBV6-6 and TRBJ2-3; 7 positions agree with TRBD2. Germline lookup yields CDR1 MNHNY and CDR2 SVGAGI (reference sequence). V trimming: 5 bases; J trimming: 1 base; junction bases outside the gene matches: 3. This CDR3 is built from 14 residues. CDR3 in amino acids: CASSDLAGTDTQYF. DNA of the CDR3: TGTGCCAGCAGTGACCTAGCGGGCACAGATACGCAGTATTTT.

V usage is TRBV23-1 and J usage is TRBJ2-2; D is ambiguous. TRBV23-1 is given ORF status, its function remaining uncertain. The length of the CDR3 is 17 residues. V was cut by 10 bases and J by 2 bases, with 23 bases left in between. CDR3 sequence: CATHTDSRTSNTGELFF. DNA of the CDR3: TGCGCCACCCACACCGATTCTCGGACCTCCAACACCGGGGAGCTGTTTTTT.

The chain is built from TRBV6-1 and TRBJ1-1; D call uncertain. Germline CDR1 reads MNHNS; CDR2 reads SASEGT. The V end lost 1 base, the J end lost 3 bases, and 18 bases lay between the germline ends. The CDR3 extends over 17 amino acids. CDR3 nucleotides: TGTGCCAGCAGTGAAGGGGTGGGCCCCCATAGCTACACTGAAGCTTTCTTT. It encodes CASSEGVGPHSYTEAFF.

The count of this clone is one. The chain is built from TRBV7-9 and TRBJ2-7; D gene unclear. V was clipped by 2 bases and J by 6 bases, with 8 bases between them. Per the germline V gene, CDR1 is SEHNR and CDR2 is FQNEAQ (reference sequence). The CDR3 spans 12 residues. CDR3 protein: CASSLRVSEQYF. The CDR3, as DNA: TGTGCCAGCAGCTTAAGGGTCTCCGAGCAGTACTTC.

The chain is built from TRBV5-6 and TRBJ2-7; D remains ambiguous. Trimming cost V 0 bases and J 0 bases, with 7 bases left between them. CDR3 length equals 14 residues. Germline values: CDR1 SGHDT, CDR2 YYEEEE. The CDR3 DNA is TGTGCCAGCAGCTTGGGCGGAAGCTCCTACGAGCAGTACTTC. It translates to CASSLGGSSYEQYF.

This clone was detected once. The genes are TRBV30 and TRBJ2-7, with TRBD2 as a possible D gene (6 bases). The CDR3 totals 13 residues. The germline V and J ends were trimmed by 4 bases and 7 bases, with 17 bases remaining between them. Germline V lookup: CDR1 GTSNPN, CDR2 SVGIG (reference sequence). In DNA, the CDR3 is TGTGCCTGGACGAGGAGGGCCGACTGGGAGCAGTACTTC. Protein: CAWTRRADWEQYF.

CDR3 sequence reads: CASSPQGAAGNTIYF. CDR3 bases: TGTGCCAGCAGCCCCCAGGGGGCGGCTGGAAACACCATATATTTT. This chain links TRBV5-4 with TRBJ1-3; TRBD1 matches 8 bases. Unmatched junction bases numbered 5, after V lost 4 bases and J lost 2 bases. CDR1 and CDR2 from the germline V gene are SGHNT and YYREEE (reference sequence). The CDR3 has 15 residues.

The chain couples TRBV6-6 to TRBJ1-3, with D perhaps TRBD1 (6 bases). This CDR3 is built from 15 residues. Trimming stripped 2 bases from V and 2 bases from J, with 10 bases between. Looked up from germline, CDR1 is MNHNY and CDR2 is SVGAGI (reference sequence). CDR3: CASSYADRAGNTIYF. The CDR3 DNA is TGTGCCAGCAGTTACGCGGACAGAGCTGGAAACACCATATATTTT.